This T cell receptor beta chain was identified during a study of a mutant IDH1 vaccine in newly diagnosed glioma. Study at large: Those enrolled had earlier been treated with radiotherapy, temozolomide, or both, mostly both.

This clone was observed a few times. The target antigen is unknown. General study results and limits: Across multiple MHC alleles, almost 95% of patients had vaccine-induced responses.

Here immunoSEQ multiplex PCR was the method, and the copy in TCRdb shows in-frame clones only, minus some. The table includes about 81,000 clones, approximately 85% detected once. As for time point: week 23, last vaccination. Doses of 300 ug of mutant IDH1 20-mer peptide were given with topical imiquimod. This CDR3 is 16 amino acids long. Germline V gene data show CDR1 as LNHDA and CDR2 as SQIVND (reference sequence). V was trimmed by 5 bases and J by 6 bases, leaving 20 bases between them. The J gene is TRBJ1-5, the V gene TRBV19, with a weak D call TRBD1 (5 bases). The sequenced sample was PBMCs, obtained from a glioma patient whose treatment included an IDH1 peptide vaccine. The sequence came from a man aged 25 to 40 with glioma. Some clones in this sample may be carry-over from other donors' samples. The chain's CDR3 is CASSPRGGAVSQPQHF. Here the CDR3 DNA reads TGTGCCAGTAGTCCCCGGGGAGGGGCTGTCAGTCAGCCCCAGCATTTT.